These 27 T cell receptor beta chains were sequenced from one sample in a study of cytomegalovirus exposure and HLA in healthy donors. Only in-frame clones appear in the TCRdb table, and some are missing; sequencing was by immunoSEQ multiplex PCR. The sample comprises over 150,000 clones, around 83% of which are singletons, and approximately 2% rests with the top ten. Material: PBMCs. Receptors were obtained from a human donor in good health.

The chain links TRBV6-1 to TRBJ1-2, with D tentatively TRBD1 (5 bases). Germline CDR1 MNHNS, CDR2 SASEGT. The CDR3 runs to 12 residues. V lost 6 bases and J lost 1, with 6 bases in between. The CDR3 DNA is TGTGCCAGCAGCCAGGGTAACTATGGCTACACCTTC. Protein: CASSQGNYGYTF.

This clone was seen only a few times. Here the CDR3 reads CASRLRTGGHGYTF. The DNA for the CDR3 is TGTGCCAGCAGACTAAGGACAGGGGGCCATGGCTACACCTTC. This rearrangement joins TRBV28 to TRBJ1-2, with 11 bases aligning to TRBD1. The CDR3 covers 14 residues. Per germline, CDR1 MDHEN and CDR2 SYDVKM. With V trimmed by 6 bases and J by 6 bases, 6 bases remained unmatched.

CDR3 nucleotides: TGTGCCAGCTCACCAAACTACCGTAGCGGGGGAGCCGAGCAGTACTTC. Translating it yields CASSPNYRSGGAEQYF. The V gene is TRBV18, the J gene TRBJ2-7; 9 nucleotides agree with TRBD2. J lost 6 bases, V lost 2 bases, and 11 bases had no gene match. CDR1 is KGHSH, CDR2 LQKENI, per germline. This CDR3 is built from 16 residues.

The V gene is TRBV9, the J gene TRBJ2-1; 13 positions match TRBD2. The CDR3 has 17 residues. In germline, CDR1 is SGDLS, CDR2 YYNGEE. J lost 4 bases, V lost 4 bases, and 8 bases had no gene match. The CDR3 here is CASSPSTSGGLYNEQFF. In DNA form, the CDR3 reads TGTGCCAGCAGCCCCTCGACTAGCGGGGGGCTATACAATGAGCAGTTCTTC. The variable domain in full, completed from reference TRBV9 and TRBJ2-1, reads DSGVTQTPKHLITATGQRVTLRCSPRSGDLSVYWYQQSLDQGLQFLIQYYNGEERAKGNILERFSAQQFPDLHSELNLSSLELGDSALYFCASSPSTSGGLYNEQFFGPGTRLTVL.

The V and J genes are TRBV2 and TRBJ2-7; D is perhaps TRBD2 (5 bases). The CDR3 totals 12 residues. Looked up from germline, CDR1 is SNHLY and CDR2 is FYNNEI. Between the trimmed V and J ends, which lost 6 bases and 5 bases, there was a span of 11 bases. This CDR3 is CASRSGTNEQYF. In DNA form, the CDR3 reads TGTGCCAGCAGATCGGGAACAAACGAGCAGTACTTC. The full variable domain, completed using reference TRBV2 and TRBJ2-7, is EPEVTQTPSHQVTQMGQEVILRCVPISNHLYFYWYRQILGQKVEFLVSFYNNEISEKSEIFDDQFSVERPDGSNFTLKIRSTKLEDSAMYFCASRSGTNEQYFGPGTRLTVT.

The CDR3 nucleotides read TGTGCCAGCAGCTTAGGCGGGGACCTCTTCCATGAGCAGTTCTTC. Translation: CASSLGGDLFHEQFF. The V call is TRBV11-3, the J call TRBJ2-1; D may be TRBD2 (6 bases). Per germline, CDR1 SGHNT and CDR2 YENEEA. This CDR3 region has 15 residues. Trimming took off 1 base at V and 8 bases at J, with 15 bases between the two ends.

The chain links TRBV4-3 to TRBJ1-2; no clear D gene. Trimming left V 2 bases short and J 10 bases short, with 14 bases between. Germline V gene data show CDR1 as LGHNA and CDR2 as YSLEER. The CDR3 has 13 amino acids. As DNA, the CDR3 is TGCGCCAGCAGCCAACCGGGAGCCCTAGTCTACACCTTC. This sequence encodes CASSQPGALVYTF.

This clone occurred a few times. The chain links TRBV6-6 to TRBJ1-1; 7 nucleotides match TRBD1. The CDR3 has 12 amino acids. Germline V gene sequence: CDR1 MNHNY, CDR2 SVGAGI (reference sequence). The junction had 7 bases not matched to a gene; V was cut back by 8 bases and J by 7 bases. The CDR3 DNA is TGTGCCAGCGCTTTTGGGACAGTTGAAGCTTTCTTT. Its protein is CASAFGTVEAFF.

Details on this clone: Different DNA sequences within this sample yield the same CDR3. V usage is TRBV28 and J usage is TRBJ2-7, with D uncertain. V was trimmed by 4 bases and J by 2 bases, leaving 6 bases between them. From germline, CDR1 is MDHEN and CDR2 SYDVKM. The CDR3 is made up of 12 amino acids. This chain's CDR3 is CASSSDTYEQYF. CDR3 bases: TGTGCCAGCAGTTCAGACACCTACGAGCAGTACTTC.

Only a few counts were recorded for this clone. The chain employs TRBV5-4 and TRBJ2-1; 10 bases are shared with TRBD2. The germline CDR1 and CDR2 sequences are SGHNT and YYREEE (reference sequence). This CDR3 has 16 residues. The J segment lost 8 bases and the V segment lost 2 bases, leaving 10 bases of the junction unmatched. CDR3 residues: CASSFPRLAGEDEQFF. The CDR3 region has the DNA TGTGCCAGCAGCTTTCCTCGGCTAGCGGGAGAGGATGAGCAGTTCTTC.

The chain recombines TRBV15 with TRBJ1-2; TRBD1 is a possible D gene (5 bases). Between the trimmed V and J ends, which lost 0 bases and 8 bases, there was a span of 16 bases. Germline V lookup: CDR1 LNHNV, CDR2 YYDKDF (reference sequence). There are 15 residues in the CDR3. Here the CDR3 reads CATSRDRGPTIGYTF. CDR3 in DNA: TGTGCCACCAGCAGAGATAGGGGCCCAACTATCGGCTACACCTTC. Full variable domain (outside the CDR3, taken from reference TRBV15 and TRBJ1-2): DAMVIQNPRYQVTQFGKPVTLSCSQTLNHNVMYWYQQKSSQAPKLLFHYYDKDFNNEADTPDNFQSRRPNTSFCFLDIRSPGLGDTAMYLCATSRDRGPTIGYTFGSGTRLTVV.

The chain links TRBV7-8 to TRBJ2-2, with 8 bases fitting TRBD2. V lost 2 bases to trimming and J lost 4 bases; unmatched junction nucleotides: 9. The length of the CDR3 is 17 residues. Germline assignment: CDR1 SGHVS and CDR2 FQNEAQ. CDR3 in DNA: TGTGCCAGCAGCTTATCGGGGGGGACCCAGACCACCGGGGAGCTGTTTTTT. Protein: CASSLSGGTQTTGELFF.

The chain is built from TRBV5-1 and TRBJ2-3; D may be TRBD2 (6 bases). The germline V gene has CDR1 SGHRS and CDR2 YFSETQ. The CDR3 runs 14 residues. V was cut by 4 bases and J by 3 bases, with 12 bases left in between. CDR3 coding DNA: TGCGCCAGCAGCCCGGACTACCCAACAGATACGCAGTATTTT. Translating it yields CASSPDYPTDTQYF.

This clone was observed a few times. The chain has TRBV7-9 and TRBJ1-2; D uncertain. The CDR3 is made up of 13 amino acids. Germline-derived CDR1 and CDR2 are SEHNR and FQNEAQ (reference sequence). The V and J ends lost 0 bases and 4 bases respectively, with 6 bases between them. The CDR3, as DNA: TGTGCCAGCAGCTTAGCAGAGCCCTATGGCTACACCTTC. It codes for CASSLAEPYGYTF.

The table lists this clone with a count of one. The chain uses TRBV7-3 and TRBJ2-1, with D possibly TRBD1 on 5 matching bases. The V gene lost 5 bases and the J gene lost 0 bases, with 11 bases spanning the gap. This CDR3 has 15 amino acids. In germline, CDR1 is SGHTA, CDR2 FQGTGA. CDR3: CASSPQESSYNEQFF. As DNA, the CDR3 is TGTGCCAGCAGCCCACAGGAGAGCTCCTACAATGAGCAGTTCTTC. The whole variable domain, filled in from reference TRBV7-3 and TRBJ2-1, reads GAGVSQTPSNKVTEKGKYVELRCDPISGHTALYWYRQSLGQGPEFLIYFQGTGAADDSGLPNDRFFAVRPEGSVSTLKIQRTERGDSAVYLCASSPQESSYNEQFFGPGTRLTVL.

For the CDR3, the DNA is TGTGCCACCGGGACACGGAACATTCAGTACTTC. This encodes CATGTRNIQYF. J is TRBJ2-4 and V is TRBV6-1; tentatively, D is TRBD1 (6 bases). Trimming pared 10 bases from V and 7 bases from J, leaving 11 bases between. The CDR3 contains 11 residues. In germline, CDR1 is MNHNS, CDR2 SASEGT.

The V gene is TRBV6-1, the J gene TRBJ2-7; 7 nucleotides match TRBD1. Germline V lookup: CDR1 MNHNS, CDR2 SASEGT. This CDR3 is 16 amino acids long. V lost 4 bases and J lost 3; bases outside the gene matches: 12. CDR3 nucleotide sequence: TGTGCCAGCAGTGCTTACATTACCGGGACAGTCTACGAGCAGTACTTC. The encoded protein is CASSAYITGTVYEQYF.

V gene TRBV23-1 combines with J gene TRBJ2-7, with 10 bases aligning to TRBD2. TRBV23-1 is treated as an ORF (open reading frame) with a function not yet certain. The J segment lost 3 bases and the V segment lost 1 base, leaving 27 bases of the junction unmatched. The CDR3 is 23 amino acids. The chain's CDR3 is CASSQWGRVPSGGPGALDYEQYF. As DNA, the CDR3 is TGCGCCAGCAGTCAATGGGGGCGTGTACCTAGCGGGGGACCTGGAGCCCTTGACTACGAGCAGTACTTC.

As regards this clone: Other nucleotide sequences in the sample specify the same CDR3. The V gene is TRBV5-1, the J gene TRBJ1-5; D unresolved. The V gene's germline CDR1 is SGHRS and CDR2 YFSETQ. This CDR3 is 13 amino acids long. Trimming removed 0 bases from V and 2 bases from J, with 3 bases in between. This chain's CDR3 is CASSLAGNQPQHF. In nucleotides, the CDR3 is TGCGCCAGCAGCTTGGCGGGCAATCAGCCCCAGCATTTT.

The chain joins TRBV7-2 to TRBJ1-5; TRBD1 is a possible D gene (5 bases). V dropped 5 bases and J dropped 4 bases, with 9 bases sitting between them. CDR3 length: 13 amino acids. Per the germline V gene, CDR1 is SGHTA and CDR2 is FQGNSA. CDR3 residues: CASSRQNNQPQHF. CDR3 DNA sequence: TGTGCCAGCAGCCGACAGAATAATCAGCCCCAGCATTTT.

The chain combines TRBV9 with TRBJ1-2; D call uncertain. Germline CDR1 reads SGDLS; CDR2 reads YYNGEE. V was pared by 4 bases and J by 5 bases, with 9 bases between. The CDR3 is 12 amino acids. CDR3: CASSHSGYGYTF. In DNA, the CDR3 is TGTGCCAGCAGCCACAGTGGGTATGGCTACACCTTC.

The chain joins TRBV18 to TRBJ2-5, with D tentatively TRBD1 (5 bases). Trimming removed 2 bases at V and 4 bases at J, with 14 bases between. The CDR3 is 15 residues long. Germline CDR1 KGHSH, CDR2 LQKENI. This CDR3 is CASSPSWGRGETQYF. DNA for the CDR3: TGTGCCAGCTCACCATCCTGGGGTAGGGGAGAGACCCAGTACTTC.

In DNA form, the CDR3 reads TGTGCCAGCTCACCAGCACAGGAACTCTACGAGCAGTACTTC. Amino acids: CASSPAQELYEQYF. This chain links TRBV18 with TRBJ2-7; possible D gene TRBD1, 5 bases. This CDR3 region has 14 residues. From germline, CDR1 is KGHSH and CDR2 LQKENI. Deletions cut 2 bases from V and 3 bases from J, with 11 bases between.

This chain uses TRBV7-2 with TRBJ2-5, with D maybe TRBD2 (7 bases). The CDR3 spans 14 residues. Germline V CDR1 and CDR2: SGHTA, FQGNSA. Trimming took off 2 bases at V and 5 bases at J, with 12 bases between the two ends. The CDR3 sequence: CASSLRGGGETQYF. DNA for the CDR3: TGTGCCAGCAGCTTAAGAGGGGGAGGGGAGACCCAGTACTTC.

This chain links TRBV4-1 with TRBJ2-5; D ambiguous. Trimming cost V 5 bases and J 1 base, with 8 bases left between them. Germline V lookup: CDR1 MGHRA, CDR2 YSYEKL. The length of the CDR3 is 13 residues. The CDR3 reads CASSALFQETQYF. CDR3 sequence (DNA): TGCGCCAGCAGCGCGCTGTTCCAAGAGACCCAGTACTTC.

This chain uses TRBV5-6 with TRBJ2-2; 8 nucleotides match TRBD2. The CDR3 has 16 amino acids. With 4 bases clipped from V and 0 bases from J, the junction kept 5 bases outside the gene matches. Germline V gives CDR1 SGHDT, CDR2 YYEEEE. In DNA form, the CDR3 reads TGTGCCAGCAGCCCGCTACTAGCGGCGAACACCGGGGAGCTGTTTTTT. It codes for CASSPLLAANTGELFF.

The rearrangement joins TRBV6-1 to TRBJ1-2; unclear D gene. Germline V gene lookup returns CDR1 MNHNS and CDR2 SASEGT. This CDR3 is 13 amino acids long. V lost 10 bases and J lost 8, with 20 bases in between. The chain's CDR3 is CATEAYPRKGYTF. The DNA of the CDR3 is TGTGCCACGGAGGCCTACCCTAGGAAGGGCTACACCTTC.